These 16 T cell receptor beta chains share one sample of origin, sequenced in a study of post-analysis software for immune sequencing data. Study-wide points: Roughly five TRBV segments appeared more often in patients than in controls, and TRBV5-6, TRBV5-1 and TRBV20-1 were among these.

Which antigens these TCRs recognize remains unknown. Unique molecular identifiers featured in each of the TCR beta cDNA libraries. Using its own MiXCR run on the PCR reads, TCRdb lists one record per CDR3 protein. The sample has more than 450,000 distinct CDR3 sequences, 44% seen once. Sequencing was carried out using blood. Receptors were obtained from a girl between 10 and 17 years old with multiple sclerosis.

This clonotype was seen once. This sequence joins TRBV6-6 and TRBJ2-7, with D tentatively TRBD1 (5 bases). The V and J ends lost 5 bases and 3 bases respectively, with 17 bases between them. This CDR3 has 15 residues. CDR1 and CDR2 from the germline V gene are MNHNY and SVGAGI (reference sequence). DNA of the CDR3: TGTGCCAGCAGTCAATTCCAGGGCTTAGGCTACGAGCAGTACTTC. Translated: CASSQFQGLGYEQYF.

This clonotype was found a few times. V and J are TRBV27 and TRBJ1-1, with D possibly being TRBD1 (5 bases). CDR1 and CDR2 from the germline V gene are MNHEY and SMNVEV (reference sequence). The germline V and J ends were trimmed by 5 bases and 4 bases, with 14 bases remaining between them. The CDR3 spans 14 residues. CDR3 region: CASSPQPGGTEAFF. The CDR3 bases are TGTGCCAGCAGTCCCCAGCCCGGGGGCACTGAAGCTTTCTTT.

This clonotype has just a few counts. The gene calls are TRBV11-2 and TRBJ2-1, with D uncertain. Germline V gene lookup returns CDR1 SGHAT and CDR2 FQNNGV. V lost 5 bases, J lost 1 base, and 15 bases lay in between. This CDR3 comprises 16 residues. CDR3 nucleotide sequence: TGTGCCAGCAGCACCATCCTCGGGCGATCCTACAATGAGCAGTTCTTC. It is translated as CASSTILGRSYNEQFF.

This clonotype was seen only a few times. This chain connects TRBV6-5 to TRBJ2-7; 11 bases match TRBD1. CDR3 length: 16 amino acids. The germline V gene encodes CDR1 MNHEY and CDR2 SVGAGI. Trimming removed 2 bases from V and 1 base from J; junction bases left unmatched: 4. The CDR3 sequence: CASSYIGDRGSYEQYF. For the CDR3, the DNA is TGTGCCAGCAGTTACATCGGGGACAGGGGGTCCTACGAGCAGTACTTC.

This clonotype was counted between two and nine times. The chain is built from TRBV13 and TRBJ2-7, with D possibly matching TRBD2 (5 bases). Germline V gene sequence: CDR1 PRHDT, CDR2 FYEKMQ (reference sequence). Trimming took 5 bases from V and 3 from J, leaving 11 bases between them. The CDR3 extends over 13 amino acids. The CDR3 bases are TGTGCCAGCAGCACTGCCGAGGGCTACGAGCAGTACTTC. Its protein is CASSTAEGYEQYF. The variable domain in full, completed from reference TRBV13 and TRBJ2-7, reads AAGVIQSPRHLIKEKRETATLKCYPIPRHDTVYWYQQGPGQDPQFLISFYEKMQSDKGSIPDRFSAQQFSDYHSELNMSSLELGDSALYFCASSTAEGYEQYFGPGTRLTVT.

The chain uses TRBV12-3 or TRBV12-4 and TRBJ2-5; D uncertain. V lost 5 bases and J 5 bases, leaving 18 bases between the germline ends. This CDR3 has 15 amino acids. The CDR3 DNA sequence: TGTGCCAGCAGTCCTGGGGTGCTGTTTGGGGAGACCCAGTACTTC. Protein: CASSPGVLFGETQYF.

The chain employs TRBV2 and TRBJ2-7, with 7 bases that match TRBD2. The CDR3 sequence is 14 residues long. Trimming at V came to 0 bases and at J to 12 bases, leaving 11 bases not matched to a gene. Germline loops: CDR1 SNHLY, CDR2 FYNNEI. The DNA for the CDR3 is TGTGCCAGCAGTGAAGCGGGGGTAGCGGGCCGACTGTACTTC. Residues: CASSEAGVAGRLYF.

The chain recombines TRBV7-2 with TRBJ2-7, with D tentatively TRBD1 or TRBD2 (5 bases each). V shed 3 bases and J shed 0 bases, with 12 bases lying between them. This CDR3 comprises 15 residues. The germline V gene encodes CDR1 SGHTA and CDR2 FQGNSA. The CDR3 here is CASSFDRDRSYEQYF. CDR3 in DNA: TGTGCCAGCAGCTTCGATAGGGACCGCTCCTACGAGCAGTACTTC.

The V call is TRBV4-1, the J call TRBJ2-5; D is possibly TRBD2 (5 bases). The germline V and J ends were trimmed by 3 bases and 5 bases, with 16 bases remaining between them. Germline CDR1 is MGHRA and CDR2 is YSYEKL. This CDR3 spans 15 amino acids. The CDR3, as DNA: TGCGCCAGCAGCCAGGAGGCACTAGACGTCGAGACCCAGTACTTC. Protein product: CASSQEALDVETQYF.

The chain couples TRBV7-3 to TRBJ2-3; D might be TRBD1 or TRBD2, each matching 6 bases. V was clipped by 4 bases and J by 5 bases, with 13 bases between them. The CDR3 is 14 amino acids. Looked up from germline, CDR1 is SGHTA and CDR2 is FQGTGA. The CDR3 nucleotides read TGTGCCAGCAGCTCAAGGGGGGAATTAGATACGCAGTATTTT. Translated, it gives CASSSRGELDTQYF.

This chain connects TRBV20-1 to TRBJ2-1; no firm D call. V gave up 1 base and J gave up 7 bases, with 17 bases separating them. Germline V gene data show CDR1 as DFQATT and CDR2 as SNEGSKA (reference sequence). There are 15 residues in the CDR3. The CDR3 is CSARGSGPLGNEQFF. In DNA, the CDR3 is TGCAGTGCTAGAGGGAGTGGCCCCCTTGGAAATGAGCAGTTCTTC.

The rearrangement uses TRBV12-3 or TRBV12-4 and TRBJ2-1; 15 bases are shared with TRBD2. The CDR3 totals 18 residues. After removal of 5 bases from V and 9 bases from J, the junction contained 14 bases not matched to a gene. CDR3 region: CASSIAGTSGRTRSEQFF. CDR3 DNA: TGTGCCAGCAGTATCGCGGGGACTAGCGGGAGGACAAGAAGTGAGCAGTTCTTC.

This chain links TRBV4-1 with TRBJ1-1; 7 bases align to TRBD1. This CDR3 contains 16 residues. After removal of 0 bases from V and 0 bases from J, the junction contained 4 bases not matched to a gene. Germline V CDR1 and CDR2: MGHRA, YSYEKL. CDR3 amino acids: CASSQDDRAMNTEAFF. CDR3 sequence (DNA): TGCGCCAGCAGCCAAGACGACAGGGCCATGAACACTGAAGCTTTCTTT.

The chain is built from TRBV5-1 and TRBJ2-1, with 11 bases that match TRBD2. Germline V gene data show CDR1 as SGHRS and CDR2 as YFSETQ. Trimming took 2 bases from V and 10 from J; bases not matched to a gene: 11. The CDR3 runs to 16 residues. CDR3 nucleotide sequence: TGCGCCAGCAGCTTTAGCGGGGGGGCCCAAGGATACGAGCAGTTCTTC. It translates to CASSFSGGAQGYEQFF.

This chain uses TRBV7-2 with TRBJ2-1, with D hard to call. From germline, CDR1 is SGHTA and CDR2 FQGNSA. The CDR3 runs to 12 residues. Trimming removed 1 base at V and 13 bases at J, with 11 bases between. DNA for the CDR3: TGTGCCAGCAGCTTAGACTGGCTATTCCAGTTCTTC. This gives the protein CASSLDWLFQFF.

V gene TRBV20-1 combines with J gene TRBJ2-2, with D tentatively TRBD2 (7 bases). The germline CDR1 and CDR2 sequences are DFQATT and SNEGSKA (reference sequence). The CDR3 loop spans 14 amino acids. Trimming stripped 2 bases from V and 5 bases from J, with 12 bases between. The CDR3 region has the DNA TGCAGTGCTAGAAGGGGGGGACTTACCGGGGAGCTGTTTTTT. It specifies CSARRGGLTGELFF.